The 19 T cell receptor beta chains below were found in one sample sequenced in a study of shared clonotypes between healthy human individuals. Data came from immunoSEQ multiplex PCR; TCRdb stores just in-frame clones and leaves some out. The sample consists of 2,100,000 or so clones, more than 90% of them appearing once. The material sequenced was naive CD4+ T cells sorted from blood. Subset given: CD45RA+ positively selected. Receptors were obtained from a man aged 18 to 30 in good health.

V gene TRBV11-2 combines with J gene TRBJ2-7; 10 bases agree with TRBD2. The V segment lost 5 bases and the J segment 7 bases; nucleotides outside the gene matches: 11. CDR3 length: 15 amino acids. Germline V gene lookup returns CDR1 SGHAT and CDR2 FQNNGV. As DNA, the CDR3 is TGTGCCAGCAGCGCGTTAGCGGGAGGTCGGGAGGAGCAGTACTTC. It specifies CASSALAGGREEQYF.

This clone was recorded a few times. The sample has other DNA sequences that encode this CDR3 too. The V and J genes are TRBV5-6 and TRBJ1-1; D uncertain. V was cut by 1 base and J by 0 bases, with 4 bases left in between. Germline CDR1 and CDR2: SGHDT and YYEEEE. This CDR3 contains 13 residues. The CDR3 coding sequence is TGTGCCAGCAGCTTGTTACTGAACACTGAAGCTTTCTTT. Protein: CASSLLLNTEAFF.

The chain links TRBV6-1 to TRBJ2-1; TRBD2 matches 7 bases. V shed 2 bases, J shed 2 bases, and the junction held 9 bases outside the gene matches. The length of the CDR3 is 17 residues. In germline, CDR1 is MNHNS, CDR2 SASEGT. The CDR3 bases are TGTGCCAGCAGTGAACCCAGGTATAGCGGGCCCTACAATGAGCAGTTCTTC. As protein: CASSEPRYSGPYNEQFF.

The chain recombines TRBV5-4 with TRBJ1-1; 9 nucleotides agree with TRBD1. With 4 bases clipped from V and 7 bases from J, the junction kept 8 bases outside the gene matches. The CDR3 runs to 14 residues. From germline, CDR1 is SGHNT and CDR2 YYREEE (reference sequence). The CDR3 DNA reads TGTGCCAGCAGCCCTGGACAGGGGTGGGGTGAAGCTTTCTTT. Translated: CASSPGQGWGEAFF.

This clone was observed a single time. This chain joins TRBV5-6 and TRBJ1-3; D not resolved. Germline V lookup: CDR1 SGHDT, CDR2 YYEEEE. CDR3 length equals 17 residues. The ends were cut back, 0 bases at V and 0 bases at J, with 13 bases in the middle. The CDR3 here is CASSLGGKWLSGNTIYF. CDR3 nucleotides: TGTGCCAGCAGCTTGGGTGGGAAGTGGCTCTCTGGAAACACCATATATTTT.

This chain's CDR3 is CAWSTGTHGYTF. For the CDR3, the DNA is TGTGCCTGGAGTACAGGGACCCATGGCTACACCTTC. This rearrangement joins TRBV30 to TRBJ1-2; TRBD1 is a possible D gene (6 bases). Looked up from germline, CDR1 is GTSNPN and CDR2 is SVGIG (reference sequence). Trimming left V 2 bases short and J 6 bases short, with 10 bases between. The CDR3 is 12 amino acids.

The chain combines TRBV20-1 with TRBJ2-5; D gene ambiguous. The V end lost 1 base, the J end lost 11 bases, and 11 bases lay between the germline ends. Germline V gives CDR1 DFQATT, CDR2 SNEGSKA (reference sequence). This CDR3 comprises 11 residues. The CDR3 here is CSARVSSYQYF. In DNA form, the CDR3 reads TGCAGTGCTAGAGTATCCAGTTATCAGTACTTC.

The rearrangement joins TRBV4-1 to TRBJ1-2; maybe TRBD1 (5 bases). The CDR3 sequence is 13 residues long. Trimming left V 1 base short and J 4 bases short, with 7 bases between. CDR1 MGHRA and CDR2 YSYEKL come from the germline V gene. The CDR3 nucleotides are TGCGCCAGCAGCCAAGTGCAGGGCTATGGCTACACCTTC. It translates to CASSQVQGYGYTF.

A word on this clone: Other DNA sequences in the sample encode the same CDR3. The J gene is TRBJ1-2, the V gene TRBV6-5, with D perhaps matching TRBD1 (5 bases). Germline lookup yields CDR1 MNHEY and CDR2 SVGAGI. Trimming took 5 bases from V and 1 from J, leaving 5 bases between them. This CDR3 contains 12 residues. CDR3 in DNA: TGTGCCAGCAGTCAGGGTAACTATGGCTACACCTTC. Protein product: CASSQGNYGYTF.

The chain uses TRBV6-1 and TRBJ2-3; 9 nucleotides align to TRBD1. The CDR3 is made up of 15 amino acids. V was pared by 6 bases and J by 4 bases, with 8 bases of the junction left unmatched. Germline loops: CDR1 MNHNS, CDR2 SASEGT. The CDR3 DNA sequence: TGTGCCAGCAGCCGGGACAGGGTGAGCCCAGATACGCAGTATTTT. Amino acids: CASSRDRVSPDTQYF.

V usage is TRBV5-1 and J usage is TRBJ1-6, with D uncertain. V lost 0 bases and J lost 7, with 5 bases in between. The length of the CDR3 is 13 residues. Germline-derived CDR1 and CDR2 are SGHRS and YFSETQ. The CDR3 bases are TGCGCCAGCAGCTTGGCGGCGAATTCACCCCTCCACTTT. Translating it yields CASSLAANSPLHF.

A single count supports this clone. The gene calls are TRBV5-6 and TRBJ1-1; D is ambiguous. The V end was cut by 3 bases, the J end by 2 bases, with 11 bases between. CDR1 and CDR2 (germline): SGHDT, YYEEEE. The CDR3 sequence is 14 residues long. For the CDR3, the DNA is TGTGCCAGCAGCTCGACCAAAGCTAACACTGAAGCTTTCTTT. Amino acid sequence: CASSSTKANTEAFF.

The chain links TRBV6-1 to TRBJ2-7; the D gene could be TRBD1 or TRBD2 (5 bases each). Germline V gives CDR1 MNHNS, CDR2 SASEGT. V was trimmed by 6 bases and J by 13 bases, leaving 22 bases between them. The CDR3 sequence is 13 residues long. The CDR3 loop is CASSPGTLLPLYF. The CDR3 DNA is TGTGCCAGCAGCCCCGGGACGCTCCTTCCCCTTTACTTC.

The table lists this clone with a count of one. The chain is built from TRBV6-1 and TRBJ1-1, with 7 bases identical to TRBD1. Germline V gives CDR1 MNHNS, CDR2 SASEGT. The CDR3 is 14 amino acids. After removal of 8 bases from V and 0 bases from J, the junction contained 6 bases not matched to a gene. The DNA for the CDR3 is TGTGCCAGCGCCGTGACAGGGATGAACACTGAAGCTTTCTTT. This sequence encodes CASAVTGMNTEAFF.

The DNA for the CDR3 is TGTGCCAGCAGCTACCAGGGCCTTAGCAATCAGCCCCAGCATTTT. This translates into CASSYQGLSNQPQHF. The chain couples TRBV11-2 to TRBJ1-5; D may be TRBD1 (5 bases). CDR3 size: 15 residues. CDR1 and CDR2 (germline): SGHAT, FQNNGV. Trimming left V 4 bases short and J 0 bases short, with 10 bases between. The variable domain in full, completed from reference TRBV11-2 and TRBJ1-5, reads EAGVAQSPRYKIIEKRQSVAFWCNPISGHATLYWYQQILGQGPKLLIQFQNNGVVDDSQLPKDRFSAERLKGVDSTLKIQPAKLEDSAVYLCASSYQGLSNQPQHFGDGTRLSIL.

The V and J genes are TRBV14 and TRBJ2-3, with TRBD2 identical over 7 bases. This CDR3 spans 20 amino acids. Germline V gene lookup returns CDR1 SGHDN and CDR2 FVKESK. Germline trimming cut 1 base from V and 4 bases from J; bases unmatched to any gene: 20. DNA of the CDR3: TGTGCCAGCAGCCAAGGAGCTCGGACCATCGGGCGGGAGCCCCCAGATACGCAGTATTTT. Amino acids: CASSQGARTIGREPPDTQYF.

The CDR3 is CASSLLDRGLDGYTF. In DNA, the CDR3 is TGTGCCAGCAGTTTATTGGACAGGGGGCTGGATGGCTACACCTTC. The V and J genes are TRBV28 and TRBJ1-2; 11 bases match TRBD1. Unmatched junction bases numbered 4, after V lost 1 base and J lost 6 bases. Germline values: CDR1 MDHEN, CDR2 SYDVKM. There are 15 residues in the CDR3.

The gene calls are TRBV18 and TRBJ2-7, with 14 nucleotides matching TRBD2. V was pared by 6 bases and J by 6 bases, with 4 bases of the junction left unmatched. The CDR3 is made up of 14 amino acids. Looked up from germline, CDR1 is KGHSH and CDR2 is LQKENI. The CDR3 nucleotides are TGTGCCAGCTCCCGGACTAGCGGGGGGTTCGAGCAGTACTTC. It yields the protein CASSRTSGGFEQYF.

The chain links TRBV9 to TRBJ1-2; 9 nucleotides line up with TRBD1. Looked up from germline, CDR1 is SGDLS and CDR2 is YYNGEE. The CDR3 totals 15 residues. V lost 0 bases, J lost 7 bases, and 7 bases stayed unmatched. The CDR3 bases are TGTGCCAGCAGCGTAGTTTCCACAGGGGGCTCTGGCTACACCTTC. Translated: CASSVVSTGGSGYTF.